Many counts were recorded for the clone carrying this TCR beta chain. Antigen unknown. The sample originates from a study of T-cell reconstitution after alpha-beta-depleted transplantation in children. Preparation of the TCRbeta library was carried out with unique molecular identifiers. MiXCR, applied by TCRdb to the PCR reads, yields one record per CDR3 protein. The sample contains hundreds of thousands of distinct CDR3 sequences, roughly 7.7% of which appear only once. Germline V gene data show CDR1 as SGHRS and CDR2 as YFSETQ. V gave up 3 bases and J gave up 4 bases; unmatched junction bases: 8. The CDR3 sequence is 15 residues long. Study-wide findings and caveats: Newly made T cells mostly supplied T-cell counts and diversity one year after transplant. Approximately two months post-transplant, alpha-beta T cells reportedly originated from several hundred expanded graft clones.

The chain carries TRBV5-1 and TRBJ2-7; 9 bases match TRBD1. This receptor was obtained from a male patient aged 10-17 years who had a stem cell transplant for acute lymphoblastic leukemia, so the T cells may come from the graft donor. The starting material was PBMCs, mostly from graft donor cells, obtained 180 days after TCRalphabeta/CD19-depleted stem cell transplant. The CDR3 region is CASSSTPGTGYEQYF. The CDR3, as DNA: TGCGCCAGCAGCTCGACCCCCGGGACAGGGTACGAGCAGTACTTC.